The 25 T cell receptor beta chains below were found in one sample sequenced in a study of T cell responses to AZD1222 COVID-19 vaccine. Using immunoSEQ multiplex PCR, the repertoire was profiled, and TCRdb retains in-frame clones only, with some absent. The sample includes some 96,000 clones, roughly 88% of them seen just once. The sequences come from peripheral blood, collected on day 0 of AZD1222 vaccination. The receptor source for this set is an adult in good health.

The V gene is TRBV4-2, the J gene TRBJ1-1; a weak D match, TRBD1 (5 bases). This CDR3 has 13 residues. The germline gives CDR1 LGHNA, CDR2 YNFKEQ. V lost 4 bases and J lost 1, with 7 bases in between. CDR3 coding DNA: TGTGCCAGCAGCCCCGGGACGAACACTGAAGCTTTCTTT. It is translated as CASSPGTNTEAFF.

The chain recombines TRBV27 with TRBJ2-7; TRBD1 matches 9 bases. Germline V gives CDR1 MNHEY, CDR2 SMNVEV (reference sequence). The CDR3 has 14 residues. Trimming removed 5 bases from V and 6 bases from J; junction bases left unmatched: 8. CDR3 sequence (DNA): TGTGCCAGCAGTCCGCGGACAGGGGTTGGCGAGCAGTACTTC. Protein: CASSPRTGVGEQYF.

This rearrangement joins TRBV5-1 to TRBJ2-5; TRBD2 might be the D (6 bases). CDR1 is SGHRS and CDR2 is YFSETQ in the germline V gene. This CDR3 has 13 amino acids. V was clipped by 0 bases and J by 4 bases, with 7 bases between them. The CDR3 reads CASSLVGGETQYF. CDR3 DNA: TGCGCCAGCAGCTTGGTGGGGGGAGAGACCCAGTACTTC.

The gene calls are TRBV7-3 and TRBJ2-7, with TRBD1 matching over 9 bases. CDR3 size: 15 residues. With V trimmed by 5 bases and J by 4 bases, 9 bases remained unmatched. CDR1 SGHTA and CDR2 FQGTGA come from the germline V gene. The CDR3 bases are TGTGCCAGCAGCCTACGGGACAGGGATTTATACGAGCAGTACTTC. Its translation is CASSLRDRDLYEQYF. The full variable domain, completed using reference TRBV7-3 and TRBJ2-7, is GAGVSQTPSNKVTEKGKYVELRCDPISGHTALYWYRQSLGQGPEFLIYFQGTGAADDSGLPNDRFFAVRPEGSVSTLKIQRTERGDSAVYLCASSLRDRDLYEQYFGPGTRLTVT.

This clone is a singleton in its sample. The chain uses TRBV5-8 and TRBJ1-2; 10 bases map to TRBD1. Trimming cost V 3 bases and J 4 bases; bases outside gene matches: 9. The CDR3 extends over 16 amino acids. From germline, CDR1 is SGHTS and CDR2 YDEGEE. CDR3 protein: CASSSGPGQGTYGYTF. CDR3 DNA: TGTGCCAGCAGCTCGGGCCCGGGACAGGGGACCTATGGCTACACCTTC.

The chain employs TRBV2 and TRBJ1-5; tentatively, D is TRBD1 (5 bases). V lost 2 bases, J lost 4 bases, and 12 bases lay in between. The CDR3 sequence is 15 residues long. Germline lookup yields CDR1 SNHLY and CDR2 FYNNEI. The CDR3 DNA reads as TGTGCCAGCAGTGAAAGTGTTCAGGGTAATCAGCCCCAGCATTTT. Protein product: CASSESVQGNQPQHF.

The chain combines TRBV18 with TRBJ2-6; TRBD2 might be the D (6 bases). Germline V gene data show CDR1 as KGHSH and CDR2 as LQKENI. CDR3 length: 16 residues. V lost 3 bases and J lost 0, with 9 bases in between. The CDR3: CASSPGTLSGANVLTF. CDR3 bases: TGTGCCAGCTCACCCGGGACTCTCTCTGGGGCCAACGTCCTGACTTTC.

The chain uses TRBV2 and TRBJ2-1; no clear D. Per germline, CDR1 SNHLY and CDR2 FYNNEI. This CDR3 has 14 residues. Between the trimmed V and J ends, which lost 6 bases and 4 bases, there was a span of 13 bases. CDR3 bases: TGTGCCAGCAGCCCCGGCGAGAGATACAATGAGCAGTTCTTC. Translating gives CASSPGERYNEQFF.

This chain connects TRBV6-1 to TRBJ2-5; 11 bases line up with TRBD2. V was pared by 1 base and J by 2 bases, with 3 bases of the junction left unmatched. Germline CDR1 and CDR2: MNHNS and SASEGT. This CDR3 is 16 amino acids long. The CDR3 region has the DNA TGTGCCAGCAGTGAAGGGCTAGCGGGGGGACAAGAGACCCAGTACTTC. Translating gives CASSEGLAGGQETQYF.

The V call is TRBV4-1, the J call TRBJ2-3; possible D gene TRBD1, 6 bases. Trimming pared 2 bases from V and 2 bases from J, leaving 20 bases between. The CDR3 is 18 residues long. Germline lookup yields CDR1 MGHRA and CDR2 YSYEKL. CDR3 DNA sequence: TGCGCCAGCAGCCAAACTGTCGCGAGGACAGTCTACACAGATACGCAGTATTTT. Its translation is CASSQTVARTVYTDTQYF.

The genes are TRBV14 and TRBJ1-1; D is possibly TRBD1 (6 bases). V lost 4 bases, J lost 4 bases, and 10 bases lay in between. This CDR3 spans 13 amino acids. Germline V CDR1 and CDR2: SGHDN, FVKESK. This CDR3 is CASSLGQGTEAFF. As DNA, the CDR3 is TGTGCCAGCAGCCTGGGACAAGGCACTGAAGCTTTCTTT.

The chain joins TRBV5-1 to TRBJ2-3; the match to TRBD1 covers 10 bases. There are 15 residues in the CDR3. Germline V gives CDR1 SGHRS, CDR2 YFSETQ. V gave up 4 bases and J gave up 4 bases; unmatched junction bases: 6. The CDR3 DNA follows: TGCGCCAGCAGCGTAAGGACAGGGGGGGCAGATACGCAGTATTTT. Protein: CASSVRTGGADTQYF.

The chain employs TRBV28 and TRBJ1-1; 11 nucleotides agree with TRBD1. CDR3 size: 13 residues. The germline V gene encodes CDR1 MDHEN and CDR2 SYDVKM. V gave up 4 bases and J gave up 11 bases; unmatched junction bases: 6. The CDR3 is CASSYGQGAEAFF. DNA for the CDR3: TGTGCCAGCAGTTACGGACAGGGGGCAGAGGCTTTCTTT.

CDR3: CASSLFIPGGHGYTF. The CDR3 bases are TGCGCCAGCAGCCTTTTCATTCCAGGGGGCCATGGCTACACCTTC. The V and J genes are TRBV4-1 and TRBJ1-2; 8 nucleotides align to TRBD1. CDR1 is MGHRA and CDR2 is YSYEKL in the germline V gene. V lost 4 bases, J lost 6 bases, and 10 bases stayed unmatched. This CDR3 has 15 residues.

This chain uses TRBV24-1 with TRBJ2-1; D gene uncertain. The germline V and J ends were trimmed by 4 bases and 7 bases, with 16 bases remaining between them. Germline lookup yields CDR1 KGHDR and CDR2 SFDVKD. The CDR3 is 15 residues long. The DNA for the CDR3 is TGTGCCACCAGTGACCTAAAGGTTCAGACGAATGAGCAGTTCTTC. Its protein product is CATSDLKVQTNEQFF.

The rearrangement uses TRBV19 and TRBJ2-2, with D unclear. CDR1 LNHDA and CDR2 SQIVND come from the germline V gene (reference sequence). The CDR3 length is 14 residues. V lost 6 bases to trimming and J lost 6 bases, with 14 bases between them. CDR3 nucleotides: TGTGCCAGTAGGACGGAACCGGTAGCCGGGGAGCTGTTTTTT. It translates to CASRTEPVAGELFF.

This clone was counted once. This sequence joins TRBV7-6 and TRBJ1-4, with TRBD1 matching 8 bases. The CDR3 is made up of 14 amino acids. V gave up 1 base and J gave up 8 bases; unmatched junction bases: 3. Germline-derived CDR1 and CDR2 are SGHVS and FNYEAQ. The CDR3 here is CASSLGRDREKLFF. The DNA for the CDR3 is TGTGCCAGCAGCTTAGGTCGGGACAGGGAAAAACTGTTTTTT.

The rearrangement links TRBV28 to TRBJ1-1; D perhaps matches TRBD1 (6 bases). CDR1 and CDR2 (germline): MDHEN, SYDVKM. There are 14 residues in the CDR3. Trimming removed 5 bases from V and 6 bases from J, with 16 bases in between. CDR3 nucleotide sequence: TGTGCCAGCAGTCCCCAGGGGCCCGGGGCTGAAGCTTTCTTT. This encodes CASSPQGPGAEAFF. The whole variable domain, remainder taken from reference TRBV28 and TRBJ1-1, is DVKVTQSSRYLVKRTGEKVFLECVQDMDHENMFWYRQDPGLGLRLIYFSYDVKMKEKGDIPEGYSVSREKKERFSLILESASTNQTSMYLCASSPQGPGAEAFFGQGTRLTVV.

In DNA, the CDR3 is TGTGCCAGCAGCCAAGGGGCAGGGGCGAGAGGCTATGGCTACACCTTC. Amino acid sequence: CASSQGAGARGYGYTF. The chain links TRBV3-1 (or the pseudogene TRBV3-2) to TRBJ1-2; D may be TRBD1 (6 bases). This CDR3 region has 16 residues. The germline V gene encodes CDR1 LGHDT and CDR2 YNNKEL (reference sequence). V was clipped by 1 base and J by 4 bases, with 16 bases between them.

V usage is TRBV4-1 and J usage is TRBJ2-1; 7 bases map to TRBD2. The CDR3 runs to 16 residues. The junction had 6 bases not matched to a gene; V was cut back by 1 base and J by 3 bases. Germline V lookup: CDR1 MGHRA, CDR2 YSYEKL. The CDR3 coding sequence is TGCGCCAGCAGCCAAGGCCCGCGGGGGAACTACAATGAGCAGTTCTTC. Translation: CASSQGPRGNYNEQFF.

The chain recombines TRBV7-2 with TRBJ1-1; tentatively, D is TRBD1 (6 bases). The CDR3 covers 13 residues. Germline CDR1 reads SGHTA; CDR2 reads FQGNSA. Between the trimmed V and J ends, which lost 4 bases and 6 bases, there was a span of 12 bases. The CDR3 loop reads CASSSNRVSEAFF. DNA for the CDR3: TGTGCCAGCAGCTCAAACAGGGTTTCTGAAGCTTTCTTT.

The J gene is TRBJ2-3, the V gene TRBV19; D is perhaps TRBD1 or TRBD2 (5 bases each). Germline V lookup: CDR1 LNHDA, CDR2 SQIVND (reference sequence). The CDR3 length is 16 residues. V lost 3 bases, J lost 1 base, and 14 bases lay in between. As DNA, the CDR3 is TGTGCCAGTAGTATGGGGGAAACCAAGGGCACAGATACGCAGTATTTT. Its translation: CASSMGETKGTDTQYF. Full variable domain (missing parts from reference TRBV19 and TRBJ2-3): DGGITQSPKYLFRKEGQNVTLSCEQNLNHDAMYWYRQDPGQGLRLIYYSQIVNDFQKGDIAEGYSVSREKKESFPLTVTSAQKNPTAFYLCASSMGETKGTDTQYFGPGTRLTVL.

V and J are TRBV7-2 and TRBJ1-6; D not resolved. Per the germline V gene, CDR1 is SGHTA and CDR2 is FQGNSA. V was trimmed by 1 base and J by 9 bases, leaving 7 bases between them. The CDR3 loop spans 13 amino acids. CDR3 protein: CASSLDLGSPLHF. CDR3 bases: TGTGCCAGCAGCTTAGATCTTGGTTCACCCCTCCACTTT.

The rearrangement links TRBV30 to TRBJ1-1; 7 nucleotides agree with TRBD1. This CDR3 has 15 residues. Germline V gives CDR1 GTSNPN, CDR2 SVGIG (reference sequence). J gave up 2 bases and V 2 bases, and 8 bases lay outside the gene matches. CDR3 nucleotide sequence: TGTGCCTGGAGTCCTCGGGACAGACATAACACTGAAGCTTTCTTT. Translation gives CAWSPRDRHNTEAFF.

This clone has only a few counts. This chain connects TRBV23-1 to TRBJ1-5, with D maybe TRBD1 (5 bases). TRBV23-1 is assigned to the ORF class and has an uncertain function. Trimming took off 2 bases at V and 2 bases at J, with 22 bases between the two ends. The CDR3 totals 19 residues. CDR3 sequence: CASSQPPVRAPGCNQPQHF. CDR3 in DNA: TGCGCCAGCAGTCAACCCCCAGTCAGGGCCCCCGGGTGCAATCAGCCCCAGCATTTT.